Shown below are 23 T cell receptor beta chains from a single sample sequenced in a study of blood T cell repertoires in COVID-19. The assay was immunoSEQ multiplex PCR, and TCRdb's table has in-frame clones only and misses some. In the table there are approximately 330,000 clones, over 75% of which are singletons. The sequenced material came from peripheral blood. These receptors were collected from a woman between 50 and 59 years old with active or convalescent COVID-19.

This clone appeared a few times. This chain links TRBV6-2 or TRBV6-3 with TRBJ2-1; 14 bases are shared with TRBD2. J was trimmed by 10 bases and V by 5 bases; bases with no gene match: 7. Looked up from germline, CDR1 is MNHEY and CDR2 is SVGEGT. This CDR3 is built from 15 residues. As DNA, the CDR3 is TGTGCCAGCAGTAAGGGACTAGCGGGAGTTGAGGAGCAGTTCTTC. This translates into CASSKGLAGVEEQFF.

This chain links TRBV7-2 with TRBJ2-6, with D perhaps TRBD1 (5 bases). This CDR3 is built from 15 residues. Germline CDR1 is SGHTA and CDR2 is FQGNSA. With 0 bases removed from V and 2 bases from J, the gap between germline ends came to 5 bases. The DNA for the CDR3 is TGTGCCAGCAGCTTAGCAGGGGCTGGGGCCAACGTCCTGACTTTC. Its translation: CASSLAGAGANVLTF.

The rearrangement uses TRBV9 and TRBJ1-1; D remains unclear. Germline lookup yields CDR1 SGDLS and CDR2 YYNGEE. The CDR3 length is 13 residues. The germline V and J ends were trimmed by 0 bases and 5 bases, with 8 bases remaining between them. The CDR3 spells CASSVEGRTEAFF. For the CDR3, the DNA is TGTGCCAGCAGCGTAGAAGGGAGGACTGAAGCTTTCTTT.

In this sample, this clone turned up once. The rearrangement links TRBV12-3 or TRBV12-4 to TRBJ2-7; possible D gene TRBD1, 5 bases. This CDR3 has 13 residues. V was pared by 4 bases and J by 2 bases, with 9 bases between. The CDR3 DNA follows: TGTGCCAGCAGTTCGGCAGGGCCCTACGAGCAGTACTTC. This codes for CASSSAGPYEQYF.

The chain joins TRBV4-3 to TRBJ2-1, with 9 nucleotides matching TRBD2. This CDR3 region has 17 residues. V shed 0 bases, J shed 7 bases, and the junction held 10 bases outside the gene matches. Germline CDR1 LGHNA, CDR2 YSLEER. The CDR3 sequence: CASSQDLSGSWGNEQFF. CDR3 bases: TGCGCCAGCAGCCAAGACCTTAGCGGGAGTTGGGGAAATGAGCAGTTCTTC.

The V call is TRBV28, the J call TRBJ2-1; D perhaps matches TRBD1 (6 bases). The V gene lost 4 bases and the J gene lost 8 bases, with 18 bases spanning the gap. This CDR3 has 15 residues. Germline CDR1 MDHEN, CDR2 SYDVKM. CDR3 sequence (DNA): TGTGCCAGCAGTTCCCTACCTACAGGGAAGGATGAGCAGTTCTTC. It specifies CASSSLPTGKDEQFF.

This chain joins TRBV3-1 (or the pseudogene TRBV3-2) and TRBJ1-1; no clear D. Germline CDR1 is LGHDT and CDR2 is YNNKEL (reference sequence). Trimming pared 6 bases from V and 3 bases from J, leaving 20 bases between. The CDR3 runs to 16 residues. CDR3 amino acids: CASSRMGERPDTEAFF. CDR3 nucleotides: TGTGCCAGCAGTCGTATGGGAGAACGACCGGACACTGAAGCTTTCTTT.

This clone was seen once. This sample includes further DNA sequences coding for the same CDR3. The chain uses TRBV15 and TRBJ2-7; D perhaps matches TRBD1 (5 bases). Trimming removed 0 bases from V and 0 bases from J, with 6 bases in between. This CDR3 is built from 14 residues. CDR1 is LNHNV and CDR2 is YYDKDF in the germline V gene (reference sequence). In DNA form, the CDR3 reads TGTGCCACCAGCAGAGATCAGGGCTCCTACGAGCAGTACTTC. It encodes CATSRDQGSYEQYF.

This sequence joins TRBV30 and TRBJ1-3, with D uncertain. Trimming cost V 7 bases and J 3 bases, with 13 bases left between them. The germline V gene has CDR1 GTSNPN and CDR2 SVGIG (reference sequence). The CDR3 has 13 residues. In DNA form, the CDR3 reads TGTGCCTCAACCCGGTTAGTTGGAAACACCATATATTTT. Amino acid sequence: CASTRLVGNTIYF. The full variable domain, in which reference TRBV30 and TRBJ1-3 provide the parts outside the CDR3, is SQTIHQWPATLVQPVGSPLSLECTVEGTSNPNLYWYRQAAGRGLQLLFYSVGIGQISSEVPQNLSASRPQDRQFILSSKKLLLSDSGFYLCASTRLVGNTIYFGEGSWLTVV.

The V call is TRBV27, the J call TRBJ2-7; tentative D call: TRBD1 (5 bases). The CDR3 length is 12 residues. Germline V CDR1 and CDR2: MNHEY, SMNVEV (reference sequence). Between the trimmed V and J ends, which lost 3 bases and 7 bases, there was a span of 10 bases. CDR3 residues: CASSFQGGEQYF. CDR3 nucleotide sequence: TGTGCCAGCAGTTTTCAGGGTGGTGAGCAGTACTTC.

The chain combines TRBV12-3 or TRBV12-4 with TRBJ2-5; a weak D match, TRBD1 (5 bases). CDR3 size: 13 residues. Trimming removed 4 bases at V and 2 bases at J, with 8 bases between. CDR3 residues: CASSSGIQETQYF. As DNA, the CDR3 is TGTGCCAGCAGTTCAGGGATTCAAGAGACCCAGTACTTC.

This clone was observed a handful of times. CDR3 in amino acids: CASSQPSPAGAKNIQYF. In DNA, the CDR3 is TGCGCCAGCAGCCAACCCTCCCCGGCGGGGGCCAAAAACATTCAGTACTTC. This rearrangement joins TRBV4-1 to TRBJ2-4, with D perhaps TRBD2 (6 bases). The CDR3 is 17 residues long. Trimming shortened V by 2 bases and J by 1 base, and 15 bases separated the two germline ends. The germline gives CDR1 MGHRA, CDR2 YSYEKL.

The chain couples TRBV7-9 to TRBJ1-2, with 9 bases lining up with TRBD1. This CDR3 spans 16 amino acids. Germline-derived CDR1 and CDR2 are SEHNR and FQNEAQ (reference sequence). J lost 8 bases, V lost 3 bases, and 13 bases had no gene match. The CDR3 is CASSFSGTGHYLGYTF. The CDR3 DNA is TGTGCCAGCAGCTTCTCCGGGACAGGGCACTACCTGGGCTACACCTTC.

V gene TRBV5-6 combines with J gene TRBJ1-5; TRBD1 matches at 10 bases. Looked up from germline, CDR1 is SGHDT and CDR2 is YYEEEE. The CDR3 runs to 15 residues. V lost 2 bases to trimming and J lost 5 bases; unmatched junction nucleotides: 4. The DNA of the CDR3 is TGTGCCAGCAGCTTTGGAGGACAGGGGGATCAGCCCCAGCATTTT. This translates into CASSFGGQGDQPQHF.

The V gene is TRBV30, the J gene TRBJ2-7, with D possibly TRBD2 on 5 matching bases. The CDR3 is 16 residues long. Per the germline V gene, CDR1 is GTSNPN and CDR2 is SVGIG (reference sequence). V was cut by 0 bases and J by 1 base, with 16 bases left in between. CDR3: CAWSVHLGDFSYEQYF. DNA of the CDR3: TGTGCCTGGAGTGTACATCTCGGGGATTTTTCCTACGAGCAGTACTTC.

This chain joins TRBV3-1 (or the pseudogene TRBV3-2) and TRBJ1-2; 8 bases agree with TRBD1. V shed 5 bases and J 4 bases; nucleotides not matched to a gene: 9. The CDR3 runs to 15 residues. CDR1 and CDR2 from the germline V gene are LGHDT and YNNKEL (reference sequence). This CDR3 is CASSRGQESIYGYTF. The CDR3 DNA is TGTGCCAGCAGCAGGGGACAGGAGTCTATCTATGGCTACACCTTC.

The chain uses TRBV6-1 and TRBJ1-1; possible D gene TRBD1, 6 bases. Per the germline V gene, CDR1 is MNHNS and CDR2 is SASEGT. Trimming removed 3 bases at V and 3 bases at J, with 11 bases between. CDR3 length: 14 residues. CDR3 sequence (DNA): TGTGCCAGCAGTGACAGGGGTGGGTACACTGAAGCTTTCTTT. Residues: CASSDRGGYTEAFF.

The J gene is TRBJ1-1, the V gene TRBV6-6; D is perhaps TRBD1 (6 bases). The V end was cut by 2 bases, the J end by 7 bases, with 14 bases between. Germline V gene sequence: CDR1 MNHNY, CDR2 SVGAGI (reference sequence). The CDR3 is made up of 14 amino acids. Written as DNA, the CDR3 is TGTGCCAGCAGTTACGCAGGGGCAACGGTTGAAGCTTTCTTT. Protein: CASSYAGATVEAFF.

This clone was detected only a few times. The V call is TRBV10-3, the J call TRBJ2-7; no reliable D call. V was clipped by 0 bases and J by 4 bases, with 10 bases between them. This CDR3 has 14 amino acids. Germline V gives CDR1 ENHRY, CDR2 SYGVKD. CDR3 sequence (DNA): TGTGCCATCAGTGAGTCCGGCTTGGAGTACGAGCAGTACTTC. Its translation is CAISESGLEYEQYF.

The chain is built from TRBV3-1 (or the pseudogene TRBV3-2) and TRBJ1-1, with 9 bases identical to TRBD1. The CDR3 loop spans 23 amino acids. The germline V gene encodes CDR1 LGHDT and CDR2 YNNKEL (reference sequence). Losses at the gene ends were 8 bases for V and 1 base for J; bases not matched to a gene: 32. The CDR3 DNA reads TGTGCCAGCGAGGACCGGGACAGGGAAGGCCTCGGGAGTCTGTGGAGGAAGAACACTGAAGCTTTCTTT. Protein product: CASEDRDREGLGSLWRKNTEAFF.

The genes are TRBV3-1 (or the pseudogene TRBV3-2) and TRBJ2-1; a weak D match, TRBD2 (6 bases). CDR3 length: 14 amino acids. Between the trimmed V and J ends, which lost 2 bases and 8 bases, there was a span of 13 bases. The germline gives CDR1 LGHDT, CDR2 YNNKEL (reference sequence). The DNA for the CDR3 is TGTGCCAGCAGCCAACTTCCTAGCGTGTATGAGCAGTTCTTC. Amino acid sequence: CASSQLPSVYEQFF.

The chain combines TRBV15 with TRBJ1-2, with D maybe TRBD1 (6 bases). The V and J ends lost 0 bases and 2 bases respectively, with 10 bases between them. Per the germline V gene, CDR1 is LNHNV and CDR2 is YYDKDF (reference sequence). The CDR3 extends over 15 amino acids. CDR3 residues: CATSREGGFNYGYTF. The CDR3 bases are TGTGCCACCAGCAGAGAAGGGGGATTCAACTATGGCTACACCTTC.

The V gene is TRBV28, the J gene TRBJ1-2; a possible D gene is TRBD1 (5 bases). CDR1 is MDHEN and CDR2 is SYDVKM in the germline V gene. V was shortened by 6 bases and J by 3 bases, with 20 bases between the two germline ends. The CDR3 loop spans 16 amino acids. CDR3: CASSATTSGDYYGYTF. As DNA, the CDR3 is TGTGCCAGCAGCGCAACGACCTCCGGGGACTACTATGGCTACACCTTC.